This TCR beta chain was captured by sequencing in a study of cytomegalovirus exposure and HLA in healthy donors. Trimming removed 3 bases from V and 10 bases from J; junction bases left unmatched: 1. The germline V gene encodes CDR1 SNHLY and CDR2 FYNNEI. This CDR3 is built from 12 residues. General study findings and limits: Sequencing depth roughly uniform across donors was assumed in presence/absence analyses. Common viral pathogens seemed, in a later analysis, to connect with several of the most significant clusters. In a later analysis, DRB1 alleles had the most associated TCRs; HLA-C alleles the fewest.

Primers included in the PCR were 60 Vbeta and 13 Jbeta primers. Method: immunoSEQ multiplex PCR; TCRdb's copy keeps in-frame clones and lacks some. Here the sample spans some 150,000 clones, approximately 87% being singletons. A note on this clone: Antigen: not known.

This receptor was identified in a man aged 35 to 55 in good health and CMV-seronegative. Specimen: PBMCs. This chain links TRBV2 with TRBJ1-1, with 11 positions matching TRBD1. CDR3 protein: CASSDGTGGAFF. CDR3 nucleotides: TGTGCCAGCAGTGACGGGACAGGGGGAGCTTTCTTT.